Sequencing of this TCR beta chain was carried out in a study of cytomegalovirus exposure and HLA in healthy donors. Overall study findings and caveats: It was only CMV serostatus that was available as immune exposure information.

Comment on this clone: Its target is unknown.

The CDR3 runs to 19 residues. V lost 5 bases to trimming and J lost 2 bases; unmatched junction nucleotides: 18. Germline CDR1 SEHNR, CDR2 FQNEAQ (reference sequence). PCR used 60 Vbeta primers and 13 Jbeta primers. Produced via immunoSEQ multiplex PCR; TCRdb's table is partial and in-frame only. This repertoire includes approximately 70,000 clones. Material for sequencing was PBMCs. The receptor's source is a woman aged 35 to 49 in good health and CMV-seropositive. The rearrangement links TRBV7-9 to TRBJ2-5, with 9 bases fitting TRBD2. The chain's CDR3 is CASSIRGGAGGLRQETQYF. CDR3 bases: TGTGCCAGCAGCATCAGGGGCGGAGCGGGGGGACTCAGACAAGAGACCCAGTACTTC. Drawing the rest from reference TRBV7-9 and TRBJ2-5, the complete variable domain is DTGVSQNPRHKITKRGQNVTFRCDPISEHNRLYWYRQTLGQGPEFLTYFQNEAQLEKSRLLSDRFSAERPKGSFSTLEIQRTEQGDSAMYLCASSIRGGAGGLRQETQYFGPGTRLLVL.